This TCR beta chain is drawn from a study of spatial heterogeneity in lung cancer. Regarding the study as a whole: Expanded tumor TCRs that were ubiquitous appeared in blood more at resection than follow-up.

The CDR3 has 15 amino acids. J gave up 4 bases and V 6 bases, and 6 bases lay outside the gene matches. Germline V gene sequence: CDR1 MNHNS, CDR2 SASEGT. Many counts were recorded for this clonotype. Its antigen is undetermined. TCRdb re-analysed the 5' RACE reads in MiXCR, keeping a single row per CDR3 protein. This table has 15,000 or so distinct CDR3 sequences, over 6.5% appearing once. Time point defined: sample taken at primary tumor resection. Whole RNA, isolated from tumor, nontumor lung or frozen PBMC, was sequenced without prior sorting. The donor group consisted of under 90 patients who had untreated, early-stage non-small cell lung cancer.

Here the sequenced sample was PBMCs, taken at surgery. This TCR came from a female donor with early-stage non-small cell lung cancer. This sequence joins TRBV6-1 and TRBJ2-2; 9 positions agree with TRBD1. The CDR3 is CASRTTGGSTGELFF. The CDR3 DNA reads TGTGCCAGCAGAACAACAGGGGGCAGCACCGGGGAGCTGTTTTTT.